A selection of T cell receptor beta chains follows, all from one sample in a study of blood T cell repertoires in COVID-19. The repertoire was sequenced with immunoSEQ multiplex PCR; TCRdb's copy has only in-frame clones and lacks some. The data hold roughly 140,000 clones, with approximately 92% observed a single time. Sequencing was performed on peripheral blood. The receptors here all came from a woman aged 55-69 years with active COVID-19. Both conserved end residues are part of each CDR3. The order of the fields is CDR3 length, V gene, J gene, CDR3 protein.

>15|TRBV15|TRBJ1-6
CATSRFRDSNSPLHF
>17|TRBV1|TRBJ2-7
CTSSNRLYSWSSYEQYF
>13|TRBV5-1|TRBJ1-4
CASSLQFNEKLFF
>14|TRBV5-1|TRBJ2-5
CASSRDTGSETQYF
>15|TRBV4-2|TRBJ2-1
CASSQDNRGSNEQFF
>14|TRBV29-1|TRBJ1-5
CSVRIQGRDQPQHF
>17|TRBV7-8|TRBJ2-5
CASSFPGAGTGVETQYF
>14|TRBV6-5|TRBJ2-7
CASTPGQGTYEQYF
>16|TRBV9|TRBJ2-2
CASSVANGGAGGELFF
>15|TRBV5-1|TRBJ2-1
CASSLSGAGYNEQFF
>13|TRBV4-3|TRBJ1-5
CASSQEWHQPQHF
>17|TRBV19|TRBJ1-2
CASSIFRSPTSDYGYTF
>12|TRBV6-5|TRBJ1-3
CASSHSGNTIYF
>12|TRBV12-3/TRBV12-4|TRBJ1-1
CASSKLFDEAFF
>17|TRBV13|TRBJ2-3
CASSQWGSGSNADTQYF